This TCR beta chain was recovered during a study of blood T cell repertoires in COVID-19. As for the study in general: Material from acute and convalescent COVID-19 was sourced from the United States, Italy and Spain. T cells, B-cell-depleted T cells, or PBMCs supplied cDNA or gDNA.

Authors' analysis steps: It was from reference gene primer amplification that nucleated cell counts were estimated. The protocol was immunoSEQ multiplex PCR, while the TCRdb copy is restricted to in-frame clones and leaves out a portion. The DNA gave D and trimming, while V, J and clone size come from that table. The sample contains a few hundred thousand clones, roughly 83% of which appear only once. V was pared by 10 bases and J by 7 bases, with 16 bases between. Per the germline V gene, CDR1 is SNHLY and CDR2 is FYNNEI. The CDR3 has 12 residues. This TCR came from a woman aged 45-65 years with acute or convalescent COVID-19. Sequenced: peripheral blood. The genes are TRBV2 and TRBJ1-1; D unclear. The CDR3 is CATSRGRVEAFF. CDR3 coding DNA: TGTGCCACCTCCCGAGGGAGGGTTGAAGCTTTCTTT.